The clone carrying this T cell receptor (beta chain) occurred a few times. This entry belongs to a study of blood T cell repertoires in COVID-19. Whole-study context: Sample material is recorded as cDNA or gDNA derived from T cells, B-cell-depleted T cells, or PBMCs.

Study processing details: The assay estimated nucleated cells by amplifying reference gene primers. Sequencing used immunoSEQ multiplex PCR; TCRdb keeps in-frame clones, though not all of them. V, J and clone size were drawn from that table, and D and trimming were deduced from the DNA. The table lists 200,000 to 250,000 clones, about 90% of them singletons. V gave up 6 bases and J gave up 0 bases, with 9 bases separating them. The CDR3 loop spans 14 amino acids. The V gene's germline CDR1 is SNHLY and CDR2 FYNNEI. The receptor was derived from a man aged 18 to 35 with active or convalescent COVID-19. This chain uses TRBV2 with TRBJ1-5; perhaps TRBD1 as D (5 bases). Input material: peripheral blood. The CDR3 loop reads CASSQGYSNQPQHF. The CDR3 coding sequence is TGTGCCAGCAGCCAGGGCTATAGCAATCAGCCCCAGCATTTT.